The 23 T cell receptor beta chains reported below all come from one sample, sequenced in a study of T cell responses to AZD1222 COVID-19 vaccine. The protocol was immunoSEQ multiplex PCR, while the TCRdb copy is restricted to in-frame clones and leaves out a portion. The sample lists about 160,000 clones; 75% to 90% were seen once. The input for sequencing was peripheral blood, taken on day 0 of AZD1222 vaccination. The receptors come from an adult in good health.

The chain recombines TRBV30 with TRBJ1-6, with D hard to call. V was trimmed by 0 bases and J by 4 bases, leaving 10 bases between them. The CDR3 is made up of 15 amino acids. Germline CDR1 GTSNPN, CDR2 SVGIG (reference sequence). The CDR3 loop reads CAWSVRLIYNSPLHF. The CDR3 DNA reads TGTGCCTGGAGTGTACGCCTGATATATAATTCACCCCTCCACTTT.

This chain links TRBV4-2 with TRBJ2-3; 9 nucleotides match TRBD2. Germline V gene lookup returns CDR1 LGHNA and CDR2 YNFKEQ. V shed 4 bases, J shed 2 bases, and the junction held 16 bases outside the gene matches. The CDR3 is 19 residues long. The CDR3 DNA sequence: TGTGCCAGCAGCCCCAGCATGGGCCTGTCTAGCGGGGACACAGATACGCAGTATTTT. Protein: CASSPSMGLSSGDTDTQYF.

The chain uses TRBV5-1 and TRBJ2-6; 9 bases match TRBD1. The germline gives CDR1 SGHRS, CDR2 YFSETQ. The CDR3 length is 19 residues. V trimming: 0 bases; J trimming: 4 bases; junction bases outside the gene matches: 11. The CDR3 loop reads CASSLVPGQGVSGANVLTF. Here the CDR3 DNA reads TGCGCCAGCAGCTTGGTCCCGGGACAGGGAGTATCCGGGGCCAACGTCCTGACTTTC.

V and J are TRBV20-1 and TRBJ2-1; D call uncertain. This CDR3 has 11 residues. With 6 bases removed from V and 8 bases from J, the gap between germline ends came to 11 bases. CDR1 is DFQATT, CDR2 SNEGSKA, per germline (reference sequence). CDR3 residues: CSATVDHEQFF. The CDR3 nucleotides are TGCAGTGCCACCGTTGACCATGAGCAGTTCTTC.

The chain employs TRBV27 and TRBJ2-1, with a possible D match to TRBD2 (7 bases). CDR1 is MNHEY and CDR2 is SMNVEV in the germline V gene (reference sequence). V lost 2 bases and J 9 bases, leaving 11 bases between the germline ends. This CDR3 is built from 13 residues. CDR3 sequence: CASSLGGASEQFF. The CDR3 bases are TGTGCCAGCAGTTTAGGGGGGGCTAGTGAGCAGTTCTTC.

The chain has TRBV7-8 and TRBJ2-2; 7 positions agree with TRBD2. The CDR3 has 15 amino acids. Trimming removed 4 bases from V and 3 bases from J; junction bases left unmatched: 5. Per germline, CDR1 SGHVS and CDR2 FQNEAQ. CDR3 DNA sequence: TGTGCCAGCAGCTCCTCTAGCGGACACACCGGGGAGCTGTTTTTT. Residues: CASSSSSGHTGELFF. Full variable domain (rest looked up from reference TRBV7-8 and TRBJ2-2): GAGVSQSPRYKVAKRGQDVALRCDPISGHVSLFWYQQALGQGPEFLTYFQNEAQLDKSGLPSDRFFAERPEGSVSTLKIQRTQQEDSAVYLCASSSSSGHTGELFFGEGSRLTVL.

The V and J genes are TRBV5-4 and TRBJ2-2; TRBD1 matches 9 bases. This CDR3 comprises 16 residues. Trimming at V came to 0 bases and at J to 7 bases, leaving 7 bases not matched to a gene. CDR1 is SGHNT, CDR2 YYREEE, per germline (reference sequence). CDR3 protein: CASSLVGQGLGGELFF. The CDR3 coding sequence is TGTGCCAGCAGCTTGGTCGGACAGGGGTTGGGCGGGGAGCTGTTTTTT. Complete variable domain (other parts from reference TRBV5-4 and TRBJ2-2): ETGVTQSPTHLIKTRGQQVTLRCSSQSGHNTVSWYQQALGQGPQFIFQYYREEENGRGNFPPRFSGLQFPNYSSELNVNALELDDSALYLCASSLVGQGLGGELFFGEGSRLTVL.

This chain links TRBV11-2 with TRBJ1-5, with D uncertain. Trimming shortened V by 1 base and J by 5 bases, and 6 bases separated the two germline ends. CDR1 is SGHAT and CDR2 is FQNNGV in the germline V gene. The CDR3 has 13 amino acids. The CDR3 coding sequence is TGTGCCAGCAGCTTAGGGCGACATCAGCCCCAGCATTTT. This translates into CASSLGRHQPQHF.

CDR3 in amino acids: CASSEMSQAKFF. CDR3 nucleotide sequence: TGTGCCAGCAGTGAAATGAGCCAGGCTAAGTTCTTC. This rearrangement joins TRBV2 to TRBJ2-1; no clear D gene. The length of the CDR3 is 12 residues. V gave up 2 bases and J gave up 14 bases, with 13 bases separating them. CDR1 is SNHLY and CDR2 is FYNNEI in the germline V gene.

This clone was seen a single time. The chain links TRBV4-1 to TRBJ1-5, with a possible D match to TRBD1 (5 bases). Trimming left V 1 base short and J 2 bases short, with 12 bases between. CDR1 is MGHRA and CDR2 is YSYEKL in the germline V gene. This CDR3 has 16 amino acids. CDR3 amino acids: CASSQVLGRGNQPQHF. For the CDR3, the DNA is TGCGCCAGCAGCCAAGTCTTGGGGCGAGGCAATCAGCCCCAGCATTTT.

This clone was detected only a few times. This chain's CDR3 is CASSLSGGTEAFF. The CDR3 nucleotides are TGTGCCAGCAGCTTATCCGGGGGCACTGAAGCTTTCTTT. V and J are TRBV7-9 and TRBJ1-1; TRBD1 might be the D (5 bases). The germline V gene has CDR1 SEHNR and CDR2 FQNEAQ (reference sequence). This CDR3 spans 13 amino acids. V lost 2 bases and J 4 bases, leaving 8 bases between the germline ends.

The genes are TRBV3-1 (or the pseudogene TRBV3-2) and TRBJ1-4; D gene unclear. Germline V gene sequence: CDR1 LGHDT, CDR2 YNNKEL (reference sequence). This CDR3 region has 15 residues. The V gene lost 8 bases and the J gene lost 0 bases, with 13 bases spanning the gap. DNA of the CDR3: TGTGCCAGCCTACCGCGGGTGGCAACTAATGAAAAACTGTTTTTT. This codes for CASLPRVATNEKLFF.

This chain links TRBV14 with TRBJ1-4; maybe TRBD1 (5 bases). Germline-derived CDR1 and CDR2 are SGHDN and FVKESK. The CDR3 runs to 14 residues. V was shortened by 6 bases and J by 4 bases, with 12 bases between the two germline ends. This CDR3 is CASRSTANNEKLFF. DNA for the CDR3: TGTGCCAGCAGGTCGACAGCCAATAATGAAAAACTGTTTTTT.

The CDR3 nucleotides read TGTGCCTGGCTACAGGCGAACTATGGCTACACCTTC. The encoded protein is CAWLQANYGYTF. This rearrangement joins TRBV30 to TRBJ1-2; possibly TRBD1 for D (5 bases). The CDR3 runs to 12 residues. Trimming removed 5 bases from V and 2 bases from J, with 9 bases in between. Looked up from germline, CDR1 is GTSNPN and CDR2 is SVGIG (reference sequence). Together with reference TRBV30 and TRBJ1-2, the CDR3 gives the full variable domain: SQTIHQWPATLVQPVGSPLSLECTVEGTSNPNLYWYRQAAGRGLQLLFYSVGIGQISSEVPQNLSASRPQDRQFILSSKKLLLSDSGFYLCAWLQANYGYTFGSGTRLTVV.

This sequence joins TRBV9 and TRBJ2-1, with 11 bases identical to TRBD2. CDR3 length equals 17 residues. The trim removed 0 bases at V and 1 base at J, leaving 3 bases unmatched. Germline CDR1 and CDR2: SGDLS and YYNGEE. The CDR3 here is CASSVGRTSGSYNEQFF. CDR3 nucleotide sequence: TGTGCCAGCAGCGTAGGTAGGACTAGCGGGTCCTACAATGAGCAGTTCTTC. Based on the CDR3 plus reference TRBV9 and TRBJ2-1, the full variable domain is DSGVTQTPKHLITATGQRVTLRCSPRSGDLSVYWYQQSLDQGLQFLIQYYNGEERAKGNILERFSAQQFPDLHSELNLSSLELGDSALYFCASSVGRTSGSYNEQFFGPGTRLTVL.

The chain recombines TRBV5-1 with TRBJ2-1, with TRBD1 matching over 8 bases. J was trimmed by 5 bases and V by 4 bases; bases with no gene match: 11. Germline V lookup: CDR1 SGHRS, CDR2 YFSETQ. The CDR3 has 16 amino acids. The chain's CDR3 is CASSTGRQGFDNEQFF. CDR3 in DNA: TGCGCCAGCAGCACCGGAAGACAGGGGTTCGACAATGAGCAGTTCTTC.

The rearrangement links TRBV3-1 (or the pseudogene TRBV3-2) to TRBJ1-6; D is possibly TRBD1 (5 bases). CDR3 length: 14 residues. Per the germline V gene, CDR1 is LGHDT and CDR2 is YNNKEL (reference sequence). Trimming pared 6 bases from V and 7 bases from J, leaving 13 bases between. The CDR3 nucleotides read TGTGCCAGCAGACCGGGGCAGGAGAATTCACCCCTCCACTTT. This translates into CASRPGQENSPLHF.

The chain links TRBV11-3 to TRBJ1-6, with TRBD1 as a possible D gene (5 bases). The CDR3 runs 13 residues. Germline V gene sequence: CDR1 SGHNT, CDR2 YENEEA. Trimming shortened V by 5 bases and J by 9 bases, and 11 bases separated the two germline ends. The CDR3 coding sequence is TGTGCCAGCAGCCTGCGTCAGGGTTCACCCCTCCACTTT. Its translation: CASSLRQGSPLHF.

DNA for the CDR3: TGTGCCAGCAGTTACCGGACAGGGGGGAATGAAAAACTGTTTTTT. Translating gives CASSYRTGGNEKLFF. The chain combines TRBV6-5 with TRBJ1-4, with 10 nucleotides matching TRBD1. Trimming cost V 2 bases and J 5 bases; bases outside gene matches: 2. The germline V gene encodes CDR1 MNHEY and CDR2 SVGAGI. This CDR3 has 15 amino acids.

CDR3 residues: CASSLMSGPSTQYF. Written as DNA, the CDR3 is TGTGCCAGCAGCTTAATGTCTGGCCCCAGTACGCAGTATTTT. The V gene is TRBV5-8, the J gene TRBJ2-3; no clear D. V was shortened by 2 bases and J by 8 bases, with 15 bases between the two germline ends. In germline, CDR1 is SGHTS, CDR2 YDEGEE. The CDR3 contains 14 residues.

The chain carries TRBV18 and TRBJ1-1; 10 nucleotides match TRBD1. CDR1 and CDR2 (germline): KGHSH, LQKENI. The junction had 7 bases not matched to a gene; V was cut back by 3 bases and J by 6 bases. This CDR3 contains 15 residues. Here the CDR3 DNA reads TGTGCCAGCTCACCGGACAGGGGGTCTATCGCTGAAGCTTTCTTT. Protein product: CASSPDRGSIAEAFF.

The gene calls are TRBV4-1 and TRBJ2-7; 9 nucleotides align to TRBD1. Unmatched junction bases numbered 5, after V lost 1 base and J lost 4 bases. Per germline, CDR1 MGHRA and CDR2 YSYEKL. The CDR3 consists of 15 residues. DNA for the CDR3: TGCGCCAGCAGCCAAGGGGGACAGGGTTTATACGAGCAGTACTTC. Protein product: CASSQGGQGLYEQYF.

The V call is TRBV12-3 or TRBV12-4, the J call TRBJ2-2; weak D call: TRBD2 (5 bases). Trimming shortened V by 2 bases and J by 6 bases, and 7 bases separated the two germline ends. CDR3 length equals 13 residues. The chain's CDR3 is CASSLSGSGELFF. CDR3 bases: TGTGCCAGCAGTTTATCGGGGTCCGGGGAGCTGTTTTTT.